A selection of T cell receptor beta chains follows, all from one sample in a study of blood T cell repertoires in COVID-19. TCRdb's copy holds only in-frame clones and misses some; the assay was immunoSEQ multiplex PCR. The sample consists of 140,000 or so clones, around four fifths of them appearing once. The specimen sequenced was PBMCs or T cells enriched from blood (not recorded which). These receptors originate from a woman between 40 and 55 years old who had recovered from COVID-19. Both conserved end residues are part of each CDR3. Fields, in order: V gene, J gene, clone size, D gene, CDR3 DNA, CDR3 protein. The D gene is left open where the match is weak. Clone size is shown for a subset of rows, as once, few, many or a class of expanded clone.

TRBV7-9	TRBJ2-3	.	.	TGTGCCATCGGCGGACAGACAGATACGCAGTATTTT	CAIGGQTDTQYF
TRBV19	TRBJ1-1	.	.	TGTGCCAGTAGTATAGACAGGGCAGACACTGAAGCTTTCTTT	CASSIDRADTEAFF
TRBV7-6	TRBJ1-5	.	.	TGTGCCAGCAGCTCAGTGGTTGAGGGGCCCCAGCATTTT	CASSSVVEGPQHF
TRBV25-1	TRBJ1-5	.	.	TGTGCCAGCAGTGAATCCCGGGACAATCAGCCCCAGCATTTT	CASSESRDNQPQHF
TRBV10-1	TRBJ2-1	.	TRBD2	TGCGCCAGCAGTGAGGCTAGCGGGGGGGCCTACAATGAGCAGTTCTTC	CASSEASGGAYNEQFF
TRBV3-1/TRBV3-2	TRBJ1-1	.	.	TGTGCCAGCAGCCAAGAATCGTTCAGTGAAGCTTTCTTT	CASSQESFSEAFF
TRBV9	TRBJ2-1	.	.	TGTGCCAGCAGCGTCGGAGGGAGGAATACCATCCCGGTCTTC	CASSVGGRNTIPVF
TRBV6-5	TRBJ2-1	.	TRBD2	TGTGCCAGCAGTCAACTAGCGGGACACTACAATGAGCAGTTCTTC	CASSQLAGHYNEQFF
TRBV7-9	TRBJ2-1	.	TRBD2	TGTGCCAGCAGCCGGACTAGCGGGGGGTACAATGAGCAGTTCTTC	CASSRTSGGYNEQFF
TRBV5-1	TRBJ2-2	.	TRBD2	TGCGCCAGCAGCTTCCGGGGGGACACCGGGGAGCTGTTTTTT	CASSFRGDTGELFF
TRBV5-1	TRBJ1-4	once	.	TGCGCCAGCAGGCTCGGGAGTGAAGGAGAAAAACTGTTTTTT	CASRLGSEGEKLFF
TRBV18	TRBJ2-1	.	.	TGTGCCAGCTCACTCGGGGGAGACTACAATGAGCAGTTCTTC	CASSLGGDYNEQFF
TRBV5-5	TRBJ2-3	.	.	TGTGCCAGCAGCTTGATTGCGGTACGCACAGATACGCAGTATTTT	CASSLIAVRTDTQYF
TRBV3-1/TRBV3-2	TRBJ2-1	.	TRBD2	TGTGCCAGCAGCCAAGCTAGCGGGTACGACAATGAGCAGTTCTTC	CASSQASGYDNEQFF
TRBV5-1	TRBJ2-1	.	.	TGCGCCAGCACCGGACAGTACAATGAGCAGTTCTTC	CASTGQYNEQFF
TRBV7-8	TRBJ2-7	.	TRBD2	TGTGCCAGCAGCGGGACTAGGCGCCACGAGCAGTACTTC	CASSGTRRHEQYF
TRBV30	TRBJ1-2	.	TRBD1	TGTGCCTGGAGTGGGGGGACAGGGGGAGGGCCTGGCTACACCTTC	CAWSGGTGGGPGYTF
TRBV6-7	TRBJ2-7	.	TRBD1	TGTGCCAGCAGTTTGTCTCAGGGGGTCCTCTACGAGCAGTACTTC	CASSLSQGVLYEQYF
TRBV19	TRBJ2-1	few	TRBD2	TGTGCCAGCTCTAGCGGGGGCTACAATGAGCAGTTCTTC	CASSSGGYNEQFF
TRBV3-1/TRBV3-2	TRBJ1-1	.	.	TGTGCCAGCAGCCCCTCGGAGGGGAGATGGAACACTGAAGCTTTCTTT	CASSPSEGRWNTEAFF